Listed below are T cell receptor beta chains from one sample, sequenced in a study of T cells in Graves' hyperthyroidism and ophthalmopathy. Using its own MiXCR run on the multiplex PCR reads, TCRdb lists one record per CDR3 protein. The sample has roughly 380,000 distinct CDR3 sequences, about 19% seen once; the top ten hold around 3.6%. The specimen was blood. The receptors were sampled from a young woman with Graves' hyperthyroidism. CDR3s include the opening cysteine and the closing phenylalanine or tryptophan. The order of the fields is CDR3 length, D gene, J gene, V gene, clone size, CDR3 DNA, CDR3 protein. The D gene is left open where the match is weak. The size of a clone is reported for some rows only, either as once, few or many, or as a class for expanded clones.

CDR3 length: 13
D gene: TRBD1
J gene: TRBJ2-5
V gene: TRBV5-1
clone size: .
CDR3 DNA: TGCGCCAGCAGCGGCGCAGGGGGAGAGACCCAGTACTTC
CDR3 protein: CASSGAGGETQYF

CDR3 length: 16
D gene: .
J gene: TRBJ2-7
V gene: TRBV4-3
clone size: .
CDR3 DNA: TGCGCCAGCAGCCAAGAGCGGGTACCCGTCACCTACGAGCAGTACTTC
CDR3 protein: CASSQERVPVTYEQYF

CDR3 length: 14
D gene: .
J gene: TRBJ1-1
V gene: TRBV2
clone size: many
CDR3 DNA: TGTGCCACCGGAGGACGGGGCGCGAACACTGAAGCTTTCTTT
CDR3 protein: CATGGRGANTEAFF

CDR3 length: 13
D gene: TRBD1
J gene: TRBJ1-1
V gene: TRBV18
clone size: .
CDR3 DNA: TGTGCCAGCTCAACGGGACAGATCACTGAAGCTTTCTTT
CDR3 protein: CASSTGQITEAFF

CDR3 length: 16
D gene: TRBD2
J gene: TRBJ2-7
V gene: TRBV11-2
clone size: few
CDR3 DNA: TGTGCCAGCAGCCTATGGGGTCGGGGGGGCCACTACGAGCAGTACTTC
CDR3 protein: CASSLWGRGGHYEQYF

CDR3 length: 17
D gene: TRBD1
J gene: TRBJ1-1
V gene: TRBV20-1
clone size: many
CDR3 DNA: TGCAGTGCTAGAGATCTGGACAGGTGGGGTGGGAACACTGAAGCTTTCTTT
CDR3 protein: CSARDLDRWGGNTEAFF

CDR3 length: 15
D gene: .
J gene: TRBJ1-5
V gene: TRBV6-5
clone size: .
CDR3 DNA: TGTGCCAGCAGTTACTCCACAGTGGGCAATCAGCCCCAGCATTTT
CDR3 protein: CASSYSTVGNQPQHF

CDR3 length: 11
D gene: .
J gene: TRBJ1-5
V gene: TRBV6-1
clone size: many
CDR3 DNA: TGTGCCAGCACCCAACAGGGGCCCCAGCATTTT
CDR3 protein: CASTQQGPQHF

CDR3 length: 15
D gene: .
J gene: TRBJ2-7
V gene: TRBV3-1
clone size: many
CDR3 DNA: TGTGCCAGCAGCCAAGGGATGATTGGTTCCGTGGAGCAGTACTTC
CDR3 protein: CASSQGMIGSVEQYF

CDR3 length: 14
D gene: TRBD1
J gene: TRBJ1-2
V gene: TRBV12-3/TRBV12-4
clone size: .
CDR3 DNA: TGTGCCAGCAGCTTAGGGACAGACAACTATGGCTACACCTTC
CDR3 protein: CASSLGTDNYGYTF

CDR3 length: 13
D gene: .
J gene: TRBJ1-2
V gene: TRBV7-8
clone size: many
CDR3 DNA: TGTGCCAGCAGTTTAGATAGGGGCTATGGCTACACCTTC
CDR3 protein: CASSLDRGYGYTF

CDR3 length: 15
D gene: .
J gene: TRBJ2-2
V gene: TRBV11-2
clone size: many
CDR3 DNA: TGTGCCAGCCGTCCGGCACTAGCCGATAGGGGGGAGCTGTTTTTT
CDR3 protein: CASRPALADRGELFF

CDR3 length: 15
D gene: .
J gene: TRBJ2-5
V gene: TRBV24-1
clone size: few
CDR3 DNA: TGTGCCACCAGTGACAAGACCCACCGAGGGGAGACCCAGTACTTC
CDR3 protein: CATSDKTHRGETQYF

CDR3 length: 15
D gene: TRBD1
J gene: TRBJ1-2
V gene: TRBV5-6
clone size: .
CDR3 DNA: TGTGCCAGCAGACCCGACAGGGCCTTTAACTATGGCTACACCTTC
CDR3 protein: CASRPDRAFNYGYTF

CDR3 length: 15
D gene: TRBD1
J gene: TRBJ2-7
V gene: TRBV19
clone size: many
CDR3 DNA: TGTGCCAGTAGTATAGCGACAGGGGGCCCCTACGAGCAGTACTTC
CDR3 protein: CASSIATGGPYEQYF

CDR3 length: 15
D gene: .
J gene: TRBJ1-5
V gene: TRBV7-2
clone size: many
CDR3 DNA: TGTGCCAGCAGCCCCGGGGGAGCTTTCAATCAGCCCCAGCATTTT
CDR3 protein: CASSPGGAFNQPQHF

CDR3 length: 13
D gene: .
J gene: TRBJ2-5
V gene: TRBV6-1
clone size: many
CDR3 DNA: TGTGCCAGCAGGGCAGGGGGGCAAGAGACCCAGTACTTC
CDR3 protein: CASRAGGQETQYF

CDR3 length: 17
D gene: .
J gene: TRBJ1-1
V gene: TRBV5-6
clone size: .
CDR3 DNA: TGTGCCAGCAGCAGCACACTGGGGGTCTTCATGAACACTGAAGCTTTCTTT
CDR3 protein: CASSSTLGVFMNTEAFF

CDR3 length: 13
D gene: .
J gene: TRBJ1-2
V gene: TRBV12-3/TRBV12-4
clone size: many
CDR3 DNA: TGTGCCAGCAGGGACACGATGGACTATGGCTACACCTTC
CDR3 protein: CASRDTMDYGYTF

CDR3 length: 15
D gene: .
J gene: TRBJ2-7
V gene: TRBV20-1
clone size: many
CDR3 DNA: TGCAGTGCTATCGCCGTCACCCAAAGACTTGGCGAGCAGTACTTC
CDR3 protein: CSAIAVTQRLGEQYF

CDR3 length: 11
D gene: .
J gene: TRBJ2-2
V gene: TRBV30
clone size: many
CDR3 DNA: TGTGCCCGGAGCCGCGCCGGGGAGCTGTTTTTT
CDR3 protein: CARSRAGELFF

CDR3 length: 14
D gene: .
J gene: TRBJ2-5
V gene: TRBV28
clone size: many
CDR3 DNA: TGTGCCAGCAGTTTGGGTCCAGTACAAGAGACCCAGTACTTC
CDR3 protein: CASSLGPVQETQYF

CDR3 length: 13
D gene: .
J gene: TRBJ2-5
V gene: TRBV29-1
clone size: .
CDR3 DNA: TGCAGCGTTGAGACAGGTCAGGGGGAGACCCAGTACTTC
CDR3 protein: CSVETGQGETQYF

CDR3 length: 16
D gene: .
J gene: TRBJ1-5
V gene: TRBV20-1
clone size: many
CDR3 DNA: TGCAGTGCTCACATTGGGGGGGCAGGACTAAATCAGCCCCAGCATTTT
CDR3 protein: CSAHIGGAGLNQPQHF

CDR3 length: 13
D gene: .
J gene: TRBJ1-1
V gene: TRBV28
clone size: many
CDR3 DNA: TGTGCCAGCAGTTTAATCGGTGCGACTGAAGCTTTCTTT
CDR3 protein: CASSLIGATEAFF

CDR3 length: 14
D gene: .
J gene: TRBJ2-5
V gene: TRBV7-2
clone size: .
CDR3 DNA: TGTGCCAGCAGCTCTCGGACGAGCTGGGAGACCCAGTACTTC
CDR3 protein: CASSSRTSWETQYF

CDR3 length: 14
D gene: .
J gene: TRBJ2-7
V gene: TRBV6-1
clone size: .
CDR3 DNA: TGTGCCAGCAATCTAGTGGGGGGGCGGTACGAGCAGTACTTC
CDR3 protein: CASNLVGGRYEQYF

CDR3 length: 16
D gene: .
J gene: TRBJ1-5
V gene: TRBV28
clone size: many
CDR3 DNA: TGTGCCAGCAGTTCGTCTCACAGGTCACTCAATCAGCCCCAGCATTTT
CDR3 protein: CASSSSHRSLNQPQHF

CDR3 length: 18
D gene: TRBD1
J gene: TRBJ2-6
V gene: TRBV6-1
clone size: many
CDR3 DNA: TGTGCCAGCAGTGAATGGACAGGTCAGAGCTCTGGGGCCAACGTCCTGACTTTC
CDR3 protein: CASSEWTGQSSGANVLTF

CDR3 length: 14
D gene: TRBD1
J gene: TRBJ1-6
V gene: TRBV20-1
clone size: .
CDR3 DNA: TGCAGTGCTAGAGACAGGGGGCTTAATTCACCCCTCCACTTT
CDR3 protein: CSARDRGLNSPLHF

CDR3 length: 13
D gene: .
J gene: TRBJ1-2
V gene: TRBV6-1
clone size: many
CDR3 DNA: TGTGCCAGCAGTCCTAGGGAGAACTATGGCTACACCTTC
CDR3 protein: CASSPRENYGYTF

CDR3 length: 11
D gene: .
J gene: TRBJ1-1
V gene: TRBV30
clone size: many
CDR3 DNA: TGTGCCTGCTTGGAGTGGGGCGGCGCTTTCTTT
CDR3 protein: CACLEWGGAFF

CDR3 length: 13
D gene: .
J gene: TRBJ1-2
V gene: TRBV10-1
clone size: .
CDR3 DNA: TGCGCCAGCAGTGAGTCGACTCGATATGGCTACACCTTC
CDR3 protein: CASSESTRYGYTF

CDR3 length: 11
D gene: .
J gene: TRBJ1-1
V gene: TRBV10-3
clone size: many
CDR3 DNA: TGTGCCATCGGGACCGACACTGAAGCTTTCTTT
CDR3 protein: CAIGTDTEAFF

CDR3 length: 14
D gene: .
J gene: TRBJ2-2
V gene: TRBV2
clone size: many
CDR3 DNA: TGTGCCAGCGTGTGGAACCCGAACACCGGGGAGCTGTTTTTT
CDR3 protein: CASVWNPNTGELFF

CDR3 length: 17
D gene: TRBD1
J gene: TRBJ1-5
V gene: TRBV10-3
clone size: many
CDR3 DNA: TGTGCCATCAGTGAGTCGGGCAGGGGGCGAAGCAATCAGCCCCAGCATTTT
CDR3 protein: CAISESGRGRSNQPQHF

CDR3 length: 13
D gene: .
J gene: TRBJ1-1
V gene: TRBV12-3/TRBV12-4
clone size: many
CDR3 DNA: TGTGCCAGCAGTTTTGCATTGGGGACTGAAGCTTTCTTT
CDR3 protein: CASSFALGTEAFF

CDR3 length: 13
D gene: .
J gene: TRBJ2-7
V gene: TRBV27
clone size: many
CDR3 DNA: TGTGCCAGCAGAAACAATGGGGTCTACGAGCAGTACTTC
CDR3 protein: CASRNNGVYEQYF

CDR3 length: 16
D gene: TRBD2
J gene: TRBJ2-5
V gene: TRBV24-1
clone size: .
CDR3 DNA: TGTGCCACCAGTGATGGGACTAGTGATCGCCAAGAGACCCAGTACTTC
CDR3 protein: CATSDGTSDRQETQYF

CDR3 length: 16
D gene: TRBD1
J gene: TRBJ2-2
V gene: TRBV11-1
clone size: few
CDR3 DNA: TGTGCCAGCAGCATGCGACAGGGGGCGAACACCGGGGAGCTGTTTTTT
CDR3 protein: CASSMRQGANTGELFF

CDR3 length: 13
D gene: TRBD1
J gene: TRBJ1-2
V gene: TRBV27
clone size: many
CDR3 DNA: TGTGCCAGCAGTTTCCGGGACAGGGGAGGCTACACCTTC
CDR3 protein: CASSFRDRGGYTF

CDR3 length: 12
D gene: .
J gene: TRBJ1-2
V gene: TRBV28
clone size: many
CDR3 DNA: TGTGCCAGCTCCCCACAGGGCAGAGGCTACACCTTC
CDR3 protein: CASSPQGRGYTF

CDR3 length: 17
D gene: .
J gene: TRBJ1-1
V gene: TRBV5-1
clone size: .
CDR3 DNA: TGCGCCAGCAGCGCCCGCCACCCAGGACAGCCTAACACTGAAGCTTTCTTT
CDR3 protein: CASSARHPGQPNTEAFF

CDR3 length: 19
D gene: .
J gene: TRBJ2-5
V gene: TRBV19
clone size: .
CDR3 DNA: TGTGCCAGTAGTATCGTAAGGAGAATTATAGTCCGCCGGGGAGAGACCCAGTACTTC
CDR3 protein: CASSIVRRIIVRRGETQYF

CDR3 length: 16
D gene: TRBD1
J gene: TRBJ1-2
V gene: TRBV6-5
clone size: many
CDR3 DNA: TGTGCCAGCAGTTACTTGAGGACAGGGGGCGGCTATGGCTACACCTTC
CDR3 protein: CASSYLRTGGGYGYTF

CDR3 length: 13
D gene: .
J gene: TRBJ1-6
V gene: TRBV2
clone size: many
CDR3 DNA: TGTGCCAGCAGTGGAGCCTATAATTCACCCCTCCACTTT
CDR3 protein: CASSGAYNSPLHF

CDR3 length: 14
D gene: TRBD1
J gene: TRBJ1-5
V gene: TRBV6-5
clone size: many
CDR3 DNA: TGTGCCAGCAGCTTAGACAGGGTAGCGCAGCCCCAGCATTTT
CDR3 protein: CASSLDRVAQPQHF

CDR3 length: 13
D gene: .
J gene: TRBJ1-2
V gene: TRBV6-5
clone size: many
CDR3 DNA: TGTGCCAGCAGTTACGTGACAGAGTATGGCTACACCTTC
CDR3 protein: CASSYVTEYGYTF

CDR3 length: 12
D gene: .
J gene: TRBJ2-3
V gene: TRBV2
clone size: many
CDR3 DNA: TGTGCCAGCAGCCCTAGCACAGATACGCAGTATTTT
CDR3 protein: CASSPSTDTQYF

CDR3 length: 18
D gene: .
J gene: TRBJ2-5
V gene: TRBV12-3/TRBV12-4
clone size: many
CDR3 DNA: TGTGCCAGCATCGACCTAAGTTTTCCGGGACCTCGGTGGGAGACCCAGTACTTC
CDR3 protein: CASIDLSFPGPRWETQYF

CDR3 length: 15
D gene: TRBD2
J gene: TRBJ2-2
V gene: TRBV28
clone size: .
CDR3 DNA: TGTGCCAGCAGTTTTGCGGGGGGGCCGGTTAGAGAGCTGTTTTTT
CDR3 protein: CASSFAGGPVRELFF

CDR3 length: 15
D gene: .
J gene: TRBJ1-3
V gene: TRBV28
clone size: many
CDR3 DNA: TGTGCCAGCAGTTCCCCTTATCGGGCGGGAAACACCATATATTTT
CDR3 protein: CASSSPYRAGNTIYF

CDR3 length: 15
D gene: .
J gene: TRBJ2-2
V gene: TRBV6-5
clone size: many
CDR3 DNA: TGTGCCAGCAGGTCTTCCACAAGGGTCACCGGGGAGCTGTTTTTT
CDR3 protein: CASRSSTRVTGELFF

CDR3 length: 14
D gene: .
J gene: TRBJ1-5
V gene: TRBV28
clone size: .
CDR3 DNA: TGTGCCAGCAGTCCGAGGGTAGTGGGTCAGCCCCAGCATTTT
CDR3 protein: CASSPRVVGQPQHF

CDR3 length: 15
D gene: TRBD1
J gene: TRBJ1-3
V gene: TRBV28
clone size: few
CDR3 DNA: TGTGCCAGCTCGGAACAGGGGGCGCTGGGAAACACCATATATTTT
CDR3 protein: CASSEQGALGNTIYF

CDR3 length: 13
D gene: .
J gene: TRBJ2-5
V gene: TRBV7-9
clone size: few
CDR3 DNA: TGTGCCAGCAGCTTGTCTATACAAGAGACCCAGTACTTC
CDR3 protein: CASSLSIQETQYF

CDR3 length: 17
D gene: TRBD2
J gene: TRBJ2-5
V gene: TRBV15
clone size: .
CDR3 DNA: TGTGCCACCAGCAGAGGGTTCCAGACTAGCGGGAGAGAGACCCAGTACTTC
CDR3 protein: CATSRGFQTSGRETQYF